What follows describes a single T cell receptor beta chain. No antigen is known for it. The CDR3 runs to 15 residues. Trimming took 2 bases from V and 0 from J, leaving 11 bases between them. In germline, CDR1 is SNHLY, CDR2 FYNNEI. Isolation yielded PBMCs, at least 6.5 million per sample, in every case. The data originate from a study of blood T cells in healthy people across ages. Study outcomes and limitations: PBMCs that were unsorted prevented a conclusive naive versus antigen-experienced comparison.

Using a J-beta primer mix together with a sample-barcoded 5' primer, a second PCR was run for about 6 to 12 cycles. One entry per CDR3 protein results from TCRdb running MiXCR on the 5' RACE reads. The sample holds some 850,000 distinct CDR3 sequences, under 30% seen once. These sequences were also reported in another study, on T cells of mothers and their children. From that second work: All donors were healthy and Caucasian; they were a few mothers and their six children. Each mother yielded more than 8 million TCR beta CDR3 reads. Each child yielded a few million reads.

The chain combines TRBV2 with TRBJ2-7; D gene uncertain. The material sequenced was blood. This receptor was obtained from a boy between 10 and 17 years old in good health. This CDR3 is CASSERSEISYEQYF. The DNA for the CDR3 is TGTGCCAGCAGTGAAAGGTCGGAGATCTCCTACGAGCAGTACTTC.